This T cell receptor beta chain appears in the sequencing data of a study of early T cells in non-severe SARS-CoV-2 infection. Study-level information: Chains were not paired, and sequencing was done on bulk RNA from unsorted whole blood.

Unique molecular identifier tags were affixed to discrete cDNA molecules. TCRdb re-called the 5' RACE reads with MiXCR, one entry per CDR3 protein. Among 25,000 to 30,000 distinct CDR3 sequences, about 5% were seen once, and the ten largest hold 0.8% to 1%. Study-wide results and caveats: VDJdb-based annotation leaned toward anti-spike CD8 responses and missed private and CD4 specificities.

This clonotype was counted ten times or more. The antigen remains undetermined. Material: whole blood. The sequence was collected from an adult who was a healthcare worker with PCR-confirmed SARS-CoV-2 infection or an uninfected control (not recorded which).

Written as DNA, the CDR3 is TGTGCCAGTGGGACCCAGCATTTT. Amino acid sequence: CASGTQHF. The chain couples TRBV27 to TRBJ1-5; D remains ambiguous. The CDR3 runs 8 residues. V lost 9 bases and J 11 bases, leaving 5 bases between the germline ends. Germline assignment: CDR1 MNHEY and CDR2 SMNVEV (reference sequence).